The 17 T cell receptor beta chains below were found in one sample sequenced in a study of blood T cells in healthy people across ages. The authors ran a second PCR of roughly 6 to 11 cycles using a sample-barcoded 5' primer and a J-beta primer mix. TCRdb recomputed calls from the 5' RACE reads with MiXCR, one row per CDR3 protein. The sample consists of fewer than 2,000,000 distinct CDR3 sequences, roughly 43% of them appearing once. Sequencing was carried out using blood. These receptors were obtained from a human donor in good health.

The genes are TRBV28 and TRBJ1-1, with TRBD1 matching 9 bases. CDR3 length: 13 residues. V lost 2 bases, J lost 9 bases, and 4 bases stayed unmatched. Germline loops: CDR1 MDHEN, CDR2 SYDVKM. As DNA, the CDR3 is TGTGCCAGCAGTTTACCGGACAGGGGAAAAGCTTTCTTT. Residues: CASSLPDRGKAFF.

This clonotype was recorded many times. The rearrangement links TRBV20-1 to TRBJ1-4, with D perhaps matching TRBD1 (5 bases). CDR1 and CDR2 from the germline V gene are DFQATT and SNEGSKA (reference sequence). Trimming took 6 bases from V and 8 from J, leaving 16 bases between them. The CDR3 has 13 residues. This CDR3 reads CSAYGGRGEKLFF. The CDR3 coding sequence is TGCAGTGCCTACGGGGGAAGGGGAGAAAAACTGTTTTTT.

The chain uses TRBV25-1 and TRBJ2-4; tentative D call: TRBD1 (6 bases). CDR3 length: 14 residues. Germline CDR1 and CDR2: MGHDK and SYGVNS. Trimming took 3 bases from V and 13 from J, leaving 19 bases between them. The DNA for the CDR3 is TGTGCCAGCAGTGATGTAGGGGGTTACAATGAGCAGTACTTC. Translation gives CASSDVGGYNEQYF.

V and J are TRBV5-6 and TRBJ2-4; 8 bases match TRBD1. With the DNA end fitting TRBJ2-7 better, the J assignment may be wrong. The CDR3 runs to 14 residues. In germline, CDR1 is SGHDT, CDR2 YYEEEE. The DNA of the CDR3 is TGTGCCAGCAGCTTCCGGACAGGGATCGACGAGCAGTACTTC. It encodes CASSFRTGIDEQYF.

The rearrangement joins TRBV2 to TRBJ2-5, with unresolved D. The CDR3 has 15 residues. V dropped 4 bases and J dropped 1 base, with 13 bases sitting between them. Germline V gene lookup returns CDR1 SNHLY and CDR2 FYNNEI. The CDR3: CASSGTAGSQETQYF. Here the CDR3 DNA reads TGTGCCAGCAGTGGGACGGCCGGCTCCCAAGAGACCCAGTACTTC. Supplemented by reference TRBV2 and TRBJ2-5, the full variable domain reads EPEVTQTPSHQVTQMGQEVILRCVPISNHLYFYWYRQILGQKVEFLVSFYNNEISEKSEIFDDQFSVERPDGSNFTLKIRSTKLEDSAMYFCASSGTAGSQETQYFGPGTRLLVL.

The CDR3 DNA sequence: TGTGCCAGCAGCTTAATAGGGCTAGCGGGGGGTTGGGATGAGCAGTTCTTC. Its translation is CASSLIGLAGGWDEQFF. This sequence joins TRBV7-3 and TRBJ2-1, with TRBD2 identical over 11 bases. CDR3 length: 17 residues. V lost 1 base, J lost 8 bases, and 10 bases stayed unmatched. CDR1 is SGHTA, CDR2 FQGTGA, per germline.

This chain joins TRBV7-2 and TRBJ1-1; 9 bases line up with TRBD1. V dropped 1 base and J dropped 5; count of bases not matched to a gene: 5. The CDR3 is 15 residues long. The germline CDR1 and CDR2 sequences are SGHTA and FQGNSA. In DNA form, the CDR3 reads TGTGCCAGCAGCTTAGAAAACAGGGGGCGGACTGAAGCTTTCTTT. It yields the protein CASSLENRGRTEAFF.

This clonotype has a handful of counts. The CDR3 reads CASSYRGASGREQFF. CDR3 nucleotide sequence: TGTGCCAGCAGTTACAGAGGGGCTAGCGGGCGTGAGCAGTTCTTC. V gene TRBV6-5 combines with J gene TRBJ2-1, with 8 bases aligning to TRBD2. The germline gives CDR1 MNHEY, CDR2 SVGAGI. The CDR3 has 15 amino acids. After removal of 2 bases from V and 9 bases from J, the junction contained 9 bases not matched to a gene.

This clonotype was recorded only once. The CDR3 is CASSQEPGPPGTEQFF. DNA for the CDR3: TGTGCCAGCAGCCAAGAACCGGGACCCCCTGGAACTGAGCAGTTCTTC. The genes are TRBV4-2 and TRBJ2-1, with D perhaps matching TRBD1 or TRBD2 (5 bases each). This CDR3 has 16 amino acids. Trimming shortened V by 0 bases and J by 9 bases, and 18 bases separated the two germline ends. CDR1 is LGHNA and CDR2 is YNFKEQ in the germline V gene.

This clonotype appeared a few times. The rearrangement links TRBV29-1 to TRBJ2-7; D possibly corresponds to TRBD1 (6 bases). The CDR3 contains 13 residues. V lost 4 bases and J 3 bases, leaving 13 bases between the germline ends. From germline, CDR1 is SQVTM and CDR2 ANQGSEA. Here the CDR3 DNA reads TGCAGCGTTGTTCGGGACAACGACTACGAGCAGTACTTC. Amino acid sequence: CSVVRDNDYEQYF.

Concerning this clonotype itself: This sequence may be a read error, since a much larger clone differs from it by one base. This rearrangement joins TRBV4-2 to TRBJ2-5, with 14 bases matching TRBD2. The V gene's germline CDR1 is LGHNA and CDR2 YNFKEQ. The CDR3 has 16 residues. In DNA form, the CDR3 reads TGTGCCAGCAGCCAAGGACTAGCGGGGGGGAGAGAGGCCCAGTACTTC. Translating it yields CASSQGLAGGREAQYF.

The genes are TRBV19 and TRBJ2-5, with 9 nucleotides matching TRBD1. Losses at the gene ends were 4 bases for V and 10 bases for J; bases not matched to a gene: 10. CDR3 size: 14 residues. CDR1 is LNHDA, CDR2 SQIVND, per germline (reference sequence). CDR3 coding DNA: TGTGCCAGTAGTACGGGACAGGGAAGTAGGGACCAGTACTTC. Its protein product is CASSTGQGSRDQYF. The full variable domain, its missing parts supplied by reference TRBV19 and TRBJ2-5, is DGGITQSPKYLFRKEGQNVTLSCEQNLNHDAMYWYRQDPGQGLRLIYYSQIVNDFQKGDIAEGYSVSREKKESFPLTVTSAQKNPTAFYLCASSTGQGSRDQYFGPGTRLLVL.

The chain has TRBV20-1 and TRBJ1-1; D ambiguous. In germline, CDR1 is DFQATT, CDR2 SNEGSKA (reference sequence). This CDR3 has 13 amino acids. Trimming removed 5 bases at V and 7 bases at J, with 17 bases between. CDR3 in DNA: TGCAGTGCTCCTCCCTTCTCCGACGGTGAAGCTTTCTTT. Translating it yields CSAPPFSDGEAFF.

V and J are TRBV6-2 or TRBV6-3 and TRBJ1-5; D unclear. The V end lost 2 bases, the J end lost 0 bases, and 5 bases lay between the germline ends. Germline loops: CDR1 MNHEY, CDR2 SVGEGT. CDR3 size: 14 residues. The CDR3 DNA follows: TGTGCCAGCAGTTACACTTTTAGCAATCAGCCCCAGCATTTT. Protein sequence: CASSYTFSNQPQHF.

The V gene is TRBV6-2 or TRBV6-3, the J gene TRBJ2-3; no reliable D call. The CDR3 is 17 amino acids. V lost 6 bases and J 3 bases, leaving 22 bases between the germline ends. Germline V lookup: CDR1 MNHEY, CDR2 SVGEGT. The CDR3 coding sequence is TGTGCCAGCAGCTCTGTTTTGCCTAGTTTGGGAACAGATACGCAGTATTTT. Translating gives CASSSVLPSLGTDTQYF.

This clonotype was recorded many times. The chain joins TRBV29-1 to TRBJ2-7, with a weak D call TRBD1 (5 bases). Trimming cost V 3 bases and J 5 bases, with 8 bases left between them. The CDR3 contains 11 residues. Germline V gene sequence: CDR1 SQVTM, CDR2 ANQGSEA. The CDR3 coding sequence is TGCAGCGTTGACCCAGGGAACGAGCAGTACTTC. This translates into CSVDPGNEQYF.

The J gene is TRBJ2-6, the V gene TRBV5-4, with a weak D call TRBD2 (5 bases). Between the trimmed V and J ends, which lost 4 bases and 0 bases, there was a span of 17 bases. Germline values: CDR1 SGHNT, CDR2 YYREEE (reference sequence). The CDR3 sequence is 18 residues long. In DNA form, the CDR3 reads TGTGCCAGCAGCCATGGATTAAGACTATCCTCTGGGGCCAACGTCCTGACTTTC. Translating it yields CASSHGLRLSSGANVLTF.